A single sample is the source of the 24 T cell receptor beta chains below, sequenced in a study of chemoradiotherapy in HPV16-positive cancers. The protocol was immunoSEQ multiplex PCR, while the TCRdb copy is restricted to in-frame clones and leaves out a portion. The repertoire holds roughly 5,800 clones, with over 60% as singletons. Sample collection occurred from a patient who underwent chemoradiotherapy. The receptors were gathered from a human donor with HPV-associated anogenital cancer.

The rearrangement links TRBV9 to TRBJ1-1; D gene ambiguous. Germline CDR1 and CDR2: SGDLS and YYNGEE. This CDR3 region has 13 residues. V gave up 0 bases and J gave up 1 base, with 4 bases separating them. CDR3 in DNA: TGTGCCAGCAGCGTAGTCGCGAACACTGAAGCTTTCTTT. Its translation is CASSVVANTEAFF. The whole variable domain, filled in from reference TRBV9 and TRBJ1-1, reads DSGVTQTPKHLITATGQRVTLRCSPRSGDLSVYWYQQSLDQGLQFLIQYYNGEERAKGNILERFSAQQFPDLHSELNLSSLELGDSALYFCASSVVANTEAFFGQGTRLTVV.

This clone was detected a few times. The rearrangement uses TRBV9 and TRBJ1-2; tentative D call: TRBD1 (5 bases). Germline V gene data show CDR1 as SGDLS and CDR2 as YYNGEE. The CDR3 has 12 amino acids. Trimming left V 7 bases short and J 7 bases short, with 14 bases between. CDR3 nucleotide sequence: TGTGCCAGCCAGCGGGGCGCCGTTGGCTACACCTTC. The encoded protein is CASQRGAVGYTF.

The chain combines TRBV5-8 with TRBJ2-1, with 8 bases identical to TRBD1. Germline values: CDR1 SGHTS, CDR2 YDEGEE. After removal of 9 bases from V and 5 bases from J, the junction contained 7 bases not matched to a gene. CDR3 size: 13 residues. The CDR3 region is CATSDRANNEQFF. The CDR3, as DNA: TGTGCCACCTCGGACAGGGCGAACAATGAGCAGTTCTTC.

J is TRBJ2-1 and V is TRBV7-7; D gene ambiguous. V was cut by 1 base and J by 0 bases, with 10 bases left in between. The CDR3 consists of 16 residues. Germline V gene data show CDR1 as SSHAT and CDR2 as FNYEAQ (reference sequence). The chain's CDR3 is CASSLGAAYSYNEQFF. In DNA, the CDR3 is TGTGCCAGCAGCTTAGGTGCGGCCTACTCCTACAATGAGCAGTTCTTC.

The chain employs TRBV6-6 and TRBJ2-5; D tentatively reads TRBD1 or TRBD2 (6 bases each). The germline CDR1 and CDR2 sequences are MNHNY and SVGAGI (reference sequence). V dropped 6 bases and J dropped 2 bases, with 13 bases sitting between them. The CDR3 sequence is 14 residues long. DNA of the CDR3: TGTGCCAGCAGCCGACTAGGGACACAAGAGACCCAGTACTTC. Its protein is CASSRLGTQETQYF.

This clone was seen only a few times. The genes are TRBV20-1 and TRBJ1-1; TRBD1 matches 7 bases. In germline, CDR1 is DFQATT, CDR2 SNEGSKA (reference sequence). The V segment lost 5 bases and the J segment 4 bases; nucleotides outside the gene matches: 1. The CDR3 contains 11 residues. In DNA, the CDR3 is TGCAGTGCTGGGGACAGCACTGAAGCTTTCTTT. Its protein product is CSAGDSTEAFF.

The rearrangement uses TRBV30 and TRBJ1-5; D gene ambiguous. Per germline, CDR1 GTSNPN and CDR2 SVGIG (reference sequence). Between the trimmed V and J ends, which lost 5 bases and 7 bases, there was a span of 15 bases. CDR3 length: 13 residues. CDR3 DNA: TGTGCCTGGGGGGAGACCATCGGGCAGCCCCAGCATTTT. It encodes CAWGETIGQPQHF.

The chain combines TRBV19 with TRBJ1-5; D remains ambiguous. The CDR3 sequence is 14 residues long. The ends were cut back, 6 bases at V and 4 bases at J, with 13 bases in the middle. Germline V gives CDR1 LNHDA, CDR2 SQIVND (reference sequence). In DNA form, the CDR3 reads TGTGCCAGTAGACTCCCAGACATTAATCAGCCCCAGCATTTT. This sequence encodes CASRLPDINQPQHF. Full variable domain (rest looked up from reference TRBV19 and TRBJ1-5): DGGITQSPKYLFRKEGQNVTLSCEQNLNHDAMYWYRQDPGQGLRLIYYSQIVNDFQKGDIAEGYSVSREKKESFPLTVTSAQKNPTAFYLCASRLPDINQPQHFGDGTRLSIL.

This rearrangement joins TRBV2 to TRBJ2-7, with no clear D. The germline gives CDR1 SNHLY, CDR2 FYNNEI. The CDR3 totals 13 residues. Trimming removed 8 bases from V and 3 bases from J, with 14 bases in between. This chain's CDR3 is CASRLLPDYEQYF. Here the CDR3 DNA reads TGTGCCAGCCGTTTGCTCCCTGACTACGAGCAGTACTTC.

V and J are TRBV9 and TRBJ1-2; D is uncertain. CDR1 and CDR2 from the germline V gene are SGDLS and YYNGEE. CDR3 length equals 14 residues. Trimming shortened V by 0 bases and J by 7 bases, and 13 bases separated the two germline ends. DNA of the CDR3: TGTGCCAGCAGCGTAGGTGGTGATTGGGGTGGCTACACCTTC. Encoded protein: CASSVGGDWGGYTF.

The gene calls are TRBV19 and TRBJ2-1; 10 bases fit TRBD1. The CDR3 has 15 residues. The V segment lost 3 bases and the J segment 8 bases; nucleotides outside the gene matches: 7. Germline values: CDR1 LNHDA, CDR2 SQIVND (reference sequence). The CDR3 nucleotides are TGTGCCAGTAGTATGGGGACAGGGGCTAGCGATGAGCAGTTCTTC. Protein: CASSMGTGASDEQFF.

This clone was counted between two and nine times. The CDR3 nucleotides are TGTGCCAGCAGTTGGAGTAGCGGGAGGGCCGGATACTTC. It yields the protein CASSWSSGRAGYF. The chain uses TRBV27 and TRBJ2-7; the match to TRBD2 covers 11 bases. Germline V gene sequence: CDR1 MNHEY, CDR2 SMNVEV (reference sequence). This CDR3 comprises 13 residues. Trimming at V came to 4 bases and at J to 13 bases, leaving 9 bases not matched to a gene.

This clone was recorded once. V is TRBV11-2 and J is TRBJ1-6, with no clear D. Trimming pared 5 bases from V and 7 bases from J, leaving 12 bases between. The CDR3 is 14 amino acids. In germline, CDR1 is SGHAT, CDR2 FQNNGV. In DNA, the CDR3 is TGTGCCAGCAGCCCCCCAGGTGCCAATTCACCCCTCCACTTT. Translated: CASSPPGANSPLHF. Looking up the rest from reference TRBV11-2 and TRBJ1-6 gives the full variable domain: EAGVAQSPRYKIIEKRQSVAFWCNPISGHATLYWYQQILGQGPKLLIQFQNNGVVDDSQLPKDRFSAERLKGVDSTLKIQPAKLEDSAVYLCASSPPGANSPLHFGNGTRLTVT.

The count of this clone is one. The V and J genes are TRBV27 and TRBJ2-3, with D tentatively TRBD2 (5 bases). The CDR3 sequence is 13 residues long. CDR1 MNHEY and CDR2 SMNVEV come from the germline V gene (reference sequence). Trimming stripped 7 bases from V and 7 bases from J, with 15 bases between. The CDR3 is CASKSGSTYTQYF. The CDR3 nucleotides read TGTGCCAGCAAGTCGGGGTCCACGTATACGCAGTATTTT.

This chain uses TRBV11-3 with TRBJ2-6, with 7 positions matching TRBD1. Germline CDR1 is SGHNT and CDR2 is YENEEA. The CDR3 runs to 15 residues. V dropped 5 bases and J dropped 4; count of bases not matched to a gene: 5. The CDR3 protein is CASSPTGVGANVLTF. In DNA form, the CDR3 reads TGTGCCAGCAGCCCCACAGGGGTCGGGGCCAACGTCCTGACTTTC.

The chain links TRBV7-2 to TRBJ2-5, with 14 positions matching TRBD2. The V gene end was trimmed by 5 bases and the J gene end by 3 bases; junction bases not matched to a gene: 5. This CDR3 has 16 residues. Germline lookup yields CDR1 SGHTA and CDR2 FQGNSA. The chain's CDR3 is CASSRRLAGGEETQYF. The CDR3 DNA follows: TGTGCCAGCAGCCGGCGACTAGCGGGGGGGGAAGAGACCCAGTACTTC.

The chain employs TRBV19 and TRBJ2-6; 10 bases fit TRBD1. The V gene end was trimmed by 3 bases and the J gene end by 0 bases; junction bases not matched to a gene: 5. This CDR3 is 18 amino acids long. Germline loops: CDR1 LNHDA, CDR2 SQIVND (reference sequence). The CDR3 DNA reads as TGTGCCAGTAGTATTAGGACAGGGGGAGGCTCTGGGGCCAACGTCCTGACTTTC. This sequence encodes CASSIRTGGGSGANVLTF.

The chain couples TRBV7-9 to TRBJ2-5; D ambiguous. Deletions cut 2 bases from V and 5 bases from J, with 9 bases between. This CDR3 has 13 amino acids. Germline CDR1 is SEHNR and CDR2 is FQNEAQ (reference sequence). CDR3 sequence (DNA): TGTGCCAGCAGCTTACAGGTGGGGGAGACCCAGTACTTC. Translated, it gives CASSLQVGETQYF.

This clone has just one count. The rearrangement uses TRBV5-1 and TRBJ2-2; 7 bases agree with TRBD1. CDR1 is SGHRS, CDR2 YFSETQ, per germline. The CDR3 covers 15 residues. Trimming at V came to 0 bases and at J to 3 bases, leaving 2 bases not matched to a gene. The CDR3 is CASSLVQGYTGELFF. CDR3 DNA: TGCGCCAGCAGCTTGGTACAGGGGTACACCGGGGAGCTGTTTTTT. Supplemented by reference TRBV5-1 and TRBJ2-2, the full variable domain reads KAGVTQTPRYLIKTRGQQVTLSCSPISGHRSVSWYQQTPGQGLQFLFEYFSETQRNKGNFPGRFSGRQFSNSRSEMNVSTLELGDSALYLCASSLVQGYTGELFFGEGSRLTVL.

CDR3: CASSYGPGPTDTQYF. In DNA form, the CDR3 reads TGTGCCAGCAGTTACGGACCGGGCCCCACAGATACGCAGTATTTT. The rearrangement uses TRBV6-5 and TRBJ2-3; no firm D call. Germline V lookup: CDR1 MNHEY, CDR2 SVGAGI. This CDR3 contains 15 residues. The germline V and J ends were trimmed by 2 bases and 2 bases, with 11 bases remaining between them.

The V call is TRBV15, the J call TRBJ2-1; D uncertain. This CDR3 has 13 amino acids. Per germline, CDR1 LNHNV and CDR2 YYDKDF (reference sequence). Trimming stripped 3 bases from V and 5 bases from J, with 8 bases between. CDR3 nucleotides: TGTGCCACCAGCAGCGACCCTAACAATGAGCAGTTCTTC. Amino acid sequence: CATSSDPNNEQFF.

J is TRBJ2-3 and V is TRBV5-4; D not certain. V dropped 1 base and J dropped 2 bases, with 11 bases sitting between them. Germline-derived CDR1 and CDR2 are SGHNT and YYREEE (reference sequence). The CDR3 is 15 residues long. CDR3 in amino acids: CASSLTDLPTDTQYF. The CDR3 DNA follows: TGTGCCAGCAGCTTGACCGATTTACCCACAGATACGCAGTATTTT.

V and J are TRBV19 and TRBJ2-1; TRBD1 matches 9 bases. Germline V gene lookup returns CDR1 LNHDA and CDR2 SQIVND (reference sequence). V was clipped by 4 bases and J by 5 bases; unmatched bases: 9. This CDR3 is built from 16 residues. CDR3 sequence reads: CASSTFRDRVDNEQFF. The CDR3 DNA is TGTGCCAGTAGTACGTTCCGGGACAGGGTCGACAATGAGCAGTTCTTC. The variable domain in full, completed from reference TRBV19 and TRBJ2-1, reads DGGITQSPKYLFRKEGQNVTLSCEQNLNHDAMYWYRQDPGQGLRLIYYSQIVNDFQKGDIAEGYSVSREKKESFPLTVTSAQKNPTAFYLCASSTFRDRVDNEQFFGPGTRLTVL.

The chain carries TRBV7-2 and TRBJ2-2, with a weak D call TRBD2 (5 bases). Germline V gene sequence: CDR1 SGHTA, CDR2 FQGNSA. Trimming cost V 5 bases and J 7 bases, with 14 bases left between them. This CDR3 contains 14 residues. The CDR3 reads CASSPEGGNGELFF. The CDR3 region has the DNA TGTGCCAGCAGCCCCGAGGGTGGCAACGGGGAGCTGTTTTTT.